This TCR beta chain originates from a study of CD8 T cells in Susac syndrome. Random hexamers primed reverse transcription of about 0.5 to 1 ug RNA. An immunoSEQ multiplex PCR amplified TCR beta CDR3 over 54 Vbeta and 13 Jbeta. A single record per CDR3 protein comes from TCRdb applying MiXCR to the immunoSEQ multiplex PCR reads. The sample yields under 80,000 distinct CDR3 sequences, less than 95% seen once. V lost 10 bases and J 6 bases, leaving 23 bases between the germline ends. CDR3 length: 15 amino acids. CDR1 ENHRY and CDR2 SYGVKD come from the germline V gene. The study sequenced TCR beta in blood CD8+ and CD4+ T cells. The multiple sclerosis control cohort comprised treatment-naive individuals presenting with stable or active relapsing-remitting disease.

The V gene is TRBV10-3, the J gene TRBJ2-3, with a tentative D call TRBD2 (7 bases). This receptor was identified in a human donor with multiple sclerosis. Sequencing was done on a sample of CD8+ T cells from PBMCs. CDR3 amino acids: CATQEGGLEWDTQYF. The CDR3 DNA follows: TGTGCCACCCAGGAGGGGGGGCTTGAATGGGATACGCAGTATTTT.